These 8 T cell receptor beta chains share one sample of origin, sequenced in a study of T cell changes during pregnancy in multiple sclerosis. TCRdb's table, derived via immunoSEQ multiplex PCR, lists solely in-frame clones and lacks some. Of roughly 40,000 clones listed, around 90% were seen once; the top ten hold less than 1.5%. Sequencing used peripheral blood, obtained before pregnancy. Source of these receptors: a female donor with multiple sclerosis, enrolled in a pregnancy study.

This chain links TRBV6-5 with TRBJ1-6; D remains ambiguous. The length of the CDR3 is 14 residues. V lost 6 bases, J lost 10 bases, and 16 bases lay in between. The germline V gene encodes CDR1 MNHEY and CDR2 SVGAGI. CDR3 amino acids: CASREGLPPSPLHF. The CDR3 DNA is TGTGCCAGCAGGGAGGGCCTCCCCCCCTCACCCCTCCACTTT.

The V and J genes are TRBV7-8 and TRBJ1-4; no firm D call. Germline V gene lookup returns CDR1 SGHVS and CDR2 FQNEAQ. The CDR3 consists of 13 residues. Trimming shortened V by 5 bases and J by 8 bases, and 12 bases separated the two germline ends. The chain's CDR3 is CASSPSSQEKLFF. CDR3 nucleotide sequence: TGTGCCAGCAGCCCCTCCTCGCAGGAAAAACTGTTTTTT.

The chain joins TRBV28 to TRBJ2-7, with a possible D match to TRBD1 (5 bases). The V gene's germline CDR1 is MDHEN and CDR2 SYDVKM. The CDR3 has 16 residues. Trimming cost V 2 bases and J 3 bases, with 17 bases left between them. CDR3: CASSLMGRVGDYEQYF. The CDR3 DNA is TGTGCCAGCAGTTTAATGGGCAGGGTTGGGGACTACGAGCAGTACTTC.

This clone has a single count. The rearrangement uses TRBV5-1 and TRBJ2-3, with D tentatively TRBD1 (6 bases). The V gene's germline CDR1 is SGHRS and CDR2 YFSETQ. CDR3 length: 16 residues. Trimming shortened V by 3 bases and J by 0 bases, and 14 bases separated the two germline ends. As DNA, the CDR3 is TGCGCCAGCAGCTACTTCACAGGGATAAGCACAGATACGCAGTATTTT. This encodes CASSYFTGISTDTQYF.

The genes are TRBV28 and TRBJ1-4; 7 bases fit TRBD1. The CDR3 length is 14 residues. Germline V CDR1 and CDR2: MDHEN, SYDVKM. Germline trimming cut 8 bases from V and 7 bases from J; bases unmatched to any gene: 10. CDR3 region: CASLAHRGGEKLFF. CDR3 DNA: TGTGCCAGCCTCGCGCACAGGGGCGGTGAAAAACTGTTTTTT.

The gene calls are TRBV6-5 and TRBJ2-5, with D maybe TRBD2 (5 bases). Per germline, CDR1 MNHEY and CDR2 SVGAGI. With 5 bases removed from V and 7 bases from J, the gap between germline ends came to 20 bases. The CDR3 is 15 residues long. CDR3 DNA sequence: TGTGCCAGCAGTCTCGACTCGGACTCTCCTCGGACCCAGTACTTC. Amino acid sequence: CASSLDSDSPRTQYF.

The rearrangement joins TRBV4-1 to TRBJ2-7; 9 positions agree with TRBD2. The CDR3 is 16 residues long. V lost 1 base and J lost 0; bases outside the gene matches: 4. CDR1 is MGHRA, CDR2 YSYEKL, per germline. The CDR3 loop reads CASSQVAGEASYEQYF. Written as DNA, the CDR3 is TGCGCCAGCAGCCAAGTAGCGGGAGAAGCCTCCTACGAGCAGTACTTC.

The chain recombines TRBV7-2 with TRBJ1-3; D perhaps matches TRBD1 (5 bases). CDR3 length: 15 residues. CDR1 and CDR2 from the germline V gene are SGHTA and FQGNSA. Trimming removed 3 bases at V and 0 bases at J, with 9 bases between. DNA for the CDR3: TGTGCCAGCAGCTTCCAGGACACCTCTGGAAACACCATATATTTT. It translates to CASSFQDTSGNTIYF.